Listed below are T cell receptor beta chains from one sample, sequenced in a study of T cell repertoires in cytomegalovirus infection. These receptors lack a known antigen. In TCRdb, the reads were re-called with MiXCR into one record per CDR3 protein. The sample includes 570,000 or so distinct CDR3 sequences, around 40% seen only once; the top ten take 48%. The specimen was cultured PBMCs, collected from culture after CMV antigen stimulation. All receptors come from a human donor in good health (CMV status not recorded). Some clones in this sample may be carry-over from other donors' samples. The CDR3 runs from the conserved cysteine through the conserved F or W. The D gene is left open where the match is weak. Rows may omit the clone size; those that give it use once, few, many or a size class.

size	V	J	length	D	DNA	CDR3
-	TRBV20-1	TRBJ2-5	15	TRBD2	TGCAGTGCTAGATTAAGGACTAGCCCCTTAGAGACCCAGTACTTC	CSARLRTSPLETQYF
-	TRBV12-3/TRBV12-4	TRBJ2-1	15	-	TGTGCCAGCACCTGGGGAAGGTCCCAGGGCAATGAGCAGTTCTTC	CASTWGRSQGNEQFF
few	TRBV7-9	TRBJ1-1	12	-	TGTGCCAGCAGCTCCTCTATCTCTGAAGCTTTCTTT	CASSSSISEAFF
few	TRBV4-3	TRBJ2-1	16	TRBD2	TGCGCCAGCAGCCAAGATGTAGCGGGAGTGTACAATGAGCAGTTCTTC	CASSQDVAGVYNEQFF
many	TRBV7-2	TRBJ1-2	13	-	TGTGCCAGCAGCTTCCATCGGGACGGTGGCTACACCTTC	CASSFHRDGGYTF
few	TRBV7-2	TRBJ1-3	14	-	TGTGCCAGCAGGGAGGGCCTCTCTGGAAACACCATATATTTT	CASREGLSGNTIYF
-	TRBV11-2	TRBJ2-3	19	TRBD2	TGTGCCAGCAGCTTCAAGCGGACGGGGGGGAACGCTTACACAGATACGCAGTATTTT	CASSFKRTGGNAYTDTQYF
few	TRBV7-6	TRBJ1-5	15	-	TGTGCCAGCAGCTTAAAGGGGGACATTACTCAGCCCCAGCATTTT	CASSLKGDITQPQHF
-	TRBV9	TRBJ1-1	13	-	TGTGCCAGCAGCGTAGCAGCAGACACTGAAGCTTTCTTT	CASSVAADTEAFF
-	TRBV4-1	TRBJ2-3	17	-	TGCGCCAGCAGCCAACCCCCAGGACTGGGAAGCACAGATACGCAGTATTTT	CASSQPPGLGSTDTQYF
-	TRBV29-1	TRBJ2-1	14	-	TGCAGCGTTTCTACCACAGGGAGGATGGTTGAGCAGTTCTTC	CSVSTTGRMVEQFF
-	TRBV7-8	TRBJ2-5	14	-	TGTGCCAGCAGCCTACTAATTTCATTAGAGACCCAGTACTTC	CASSLLISLETQYF
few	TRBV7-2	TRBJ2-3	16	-	TGTGCCAGCAGCCCGCAGCCGGGACCAGCTACAGATACGCAGTATTTT	CASSPQPGPATDTQYF
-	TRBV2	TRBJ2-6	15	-	TGTGCCAGCAGTGAGGAGGGGGCTGGGGCCAACGTCCTGACTTTC	CASSEEGAGANVLTF
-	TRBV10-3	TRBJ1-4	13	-	TGTGCCATCAGTGAGTCCGGAGGAGAAAAACTGTTTTTT	CAISESGGEKLFF
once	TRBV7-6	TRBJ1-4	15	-	TGTGCCAGCGGACAGACCTACTCAACTAATGAAAAACTGTTTTTT	CASGQTYSTNEKLFF
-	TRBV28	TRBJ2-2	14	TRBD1	TGTGCCAGCCTAGCAGGGGGGAACACCGGGGAGCTGTTTTTT	CASLAGGNTGELFF
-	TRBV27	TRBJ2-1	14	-	TGTGCCAGCAGTTTTAATCGCAGAAGGGGTGAGCAGTTCTTC	CASSFNRRRGEQFF
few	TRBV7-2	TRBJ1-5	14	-	TGTGCCAGCAGCGCCAGGGGATTGCCTCAGCCCCAGCATTTT	CASSARGLPQPQHF
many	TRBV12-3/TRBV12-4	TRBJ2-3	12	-	TGTGCCAGCAGCAGGGGGGGCGATACGCAGTATTTT	CASSRGGDTQYF
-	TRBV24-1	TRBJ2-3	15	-	TGTGCCACCAGTGATTTGAGAGGGCCCACAGATACGCAGTATTTT	CATSDLRGPTDTQYF
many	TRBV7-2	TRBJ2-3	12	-	TGTGCCAGCGTCCCCTTAAAACCTACGCAGTATTTT	CASVPLKPTQYF
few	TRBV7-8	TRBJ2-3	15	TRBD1	TGTGCCAGCAGCTTAACAGGGGACAGCACAGATACGCAGTATTTT	CASSLTGDSTDTQYF
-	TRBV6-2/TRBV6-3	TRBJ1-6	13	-	TGTGCCAGCGCCCGGACAGATAATTCACCCCTCCACTTT	CASARTDNSPLHF
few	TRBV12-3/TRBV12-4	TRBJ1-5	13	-	TGTGCCAGCAGTCTGCTCCGGGGTGGGCCCCAGCATTTT	CASSLLRGGPQHF
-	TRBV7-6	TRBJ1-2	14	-	TGTGCCAGCAGCTTAGGGGGCGCAGTCTATGGCTACACCTTC	CASSLGGAVYGYTF
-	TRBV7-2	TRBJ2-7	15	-	TGTGCCAGCAGTAGTATTTTAGCCCGGAGCTACGAGCAGTACTTC	CASSSILARSYEQYF
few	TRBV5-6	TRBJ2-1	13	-	TGTGCCAGCAGCTTGGGGCGCCCCGTCGAGCAGTTCTTC	CASSLGRPVEQFF
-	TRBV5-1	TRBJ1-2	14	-	TGCGCCAGCAGCTTGGAGGGGGACCAAACGGGCTACACCTTC	CASSLEGDQTGYTF
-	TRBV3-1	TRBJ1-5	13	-	TGTGCCAGCAGCCAAGATCGGGTTCAGCCCCAGCATTTT	CASSQDRVQPQHF
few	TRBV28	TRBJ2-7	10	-	TGTGCGACGGCTTCCTACGAGCAGTACTTC	CATASYEQYF
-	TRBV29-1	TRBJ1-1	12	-	TGCAGCGTTGAGTCTTGGAACACTGAAGCTTTCTTT	CSVESWNTEAFF
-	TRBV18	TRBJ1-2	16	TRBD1	TGTGCCAGCTCACCAAACCGGGACAGGGCCCTCTATGGCTACACCTTC	CASSPNRDRALYGYTF
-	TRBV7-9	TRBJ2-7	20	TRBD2	TGTGCCAGCAGCATGACTAGCGGGGCAAGGCACTCCCGGGCCTCCTACGAGCAGTACTTC	CASSMTSGARHSRASYEQYF
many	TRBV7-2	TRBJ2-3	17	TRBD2	TGTGCCAGCAGCCAGCGACTCCAAGCGGGGGGGCAAGATACGCAGTATTTT	CASSQRLQAGGQDTQYF
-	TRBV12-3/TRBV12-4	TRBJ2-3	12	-	TGTGCCAGCGTTGACAGCACAGATACGCAGTATTTT	CASVDSTDTQYF
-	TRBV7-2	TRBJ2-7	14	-	TGTGCCAGCAGGAGGCAGCAAGGCTCCTACGAGCAGTACTTC	CASRRQQGSYEQYF
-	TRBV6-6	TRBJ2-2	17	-	TGTGCCAGCACTCAATTCGGCTTGGGCCCGAACACCGGGGAGCTGTTTTTT	CASTQFGLGPNTGELFF
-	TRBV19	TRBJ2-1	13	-	TGTGCCAGTAGTAAGACCCAGCCGGGTGAGCAGTTCTTC	CASSKTQPGEQFF
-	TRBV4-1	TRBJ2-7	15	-	TGCGCCAGCAGCCTTCGACAGGGAGGATCCTACGAGCAGTACTTC	CASSLRQGGSYEQYF
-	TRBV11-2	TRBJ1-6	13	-	TGTGCCAGCAGACGGAACTATAATTCACCCCTCCACTTT	CASRRNYNSPLHF
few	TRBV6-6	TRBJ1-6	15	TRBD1	TGTGCCAGCACCTCAAGGGACAGCGGGAATTCACCCCTCCACTTT	CASTSRDSGNSPLHF
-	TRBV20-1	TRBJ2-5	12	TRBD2	TGCAGTGCAACCGGGACTAGTGAGACCCAGTACTTC	CSATGTSETQYF
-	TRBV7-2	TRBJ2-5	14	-	TGTGCCAGCAGCTTAGTGCTAGCAGGGGAGACCCAGTACTTC	CASSLVLAGETQYF
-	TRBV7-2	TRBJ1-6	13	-	TGTGCCAGCACGACAGATAATAATTCACCCCTCCACTTT	CASTTDNNSPLHF
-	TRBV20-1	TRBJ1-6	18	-	TGCAGTGCTAGAGACATCTTCGGGACTCGGGGGGTGGATTCACCCCTCCACTTT	CSARDIFGTRGVDSPLHF
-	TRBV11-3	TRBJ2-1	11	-	TGTGCCAGCAGCGACAATGGTAGGCCGTTCTTC	CASSDNGRPFF
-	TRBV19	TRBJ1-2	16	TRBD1	TGTGCCAGTAGTCTACAGGGGGCAAGGGGTGCCTATGGCTACACCTTC	CASSLQGARGAYGYTF
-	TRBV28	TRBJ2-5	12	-	TGTGCCAGCAGTTTAACCAGGGGTACCCAGTACTTC	CASSLTRGTQYF
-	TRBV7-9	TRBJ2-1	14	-	TGTGCCAGCAAAATAAGCGAGGGTTACAATGAGCAGTTCTTC	CASKISEGYNEQFF
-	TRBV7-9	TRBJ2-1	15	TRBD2	TGTGCCAGCAGCTTGACAGCGGGGGCTAGGAATGAGCAGTTCTTC	CASSLTAGARNEQFF
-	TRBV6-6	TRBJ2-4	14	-	TGTGCCAGCAGTCCGCCTCAGGACAGAAACATTCAGTACTTC	CASSPPQDRNIQYF
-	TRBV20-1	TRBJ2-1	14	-	TGCAGTGCTAGAGACCCCAGGGAAAACAATGAGCAGTTCTTC	CSARDPRENNEQFF
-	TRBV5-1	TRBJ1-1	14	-	TGCGCCAGCAGCTTGGAGGGGACCAGCACTGAAGCTTTCTTT	CASSLEGTSTEAFF
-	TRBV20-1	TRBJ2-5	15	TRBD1	TGCAGTGCCACACAAGATCCCGGACAGGGGGAGACCCAGTACTTC	CSATQDPGQGETQYF
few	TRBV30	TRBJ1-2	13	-	TGTGCCTGGAGCCTCGGAACCATGGGAGGCTACACCTTC	CAWSLGTMGGYTF
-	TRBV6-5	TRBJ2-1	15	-	TGTGCCAGCAGCCGGGACTCCTCCCCCTACAATGAGCAGTTCTTC	CASSRDSSPYNEQFF
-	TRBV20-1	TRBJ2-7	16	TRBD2	TGCAGTGCTAGGGTACCTTCCGGGACTAGCCGGTACGAGCAGTACTTC	CSARVPSGTSRYEQYF
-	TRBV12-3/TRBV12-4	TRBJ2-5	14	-	TGTGCCAGCAGTTTCCAGGGGCTTCGGGAGACCCAGTACTTC	CASSFQGLRETQYF
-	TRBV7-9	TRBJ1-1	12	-	TGTGCCAGCAGCAACAGCCCGGTTGAAGCTTTCTTT	CASSNSPVEAFF